The clone carrying this TCR beta chain was counted many times. The sample comes from a study of T cells in Graves' hyperthyroidism and ophthalmopathy. Exclusions: uncontrolled infection, other autoimmune disease, pregnancy, lactation. There were TCR beta CDR3 regions amplified from RNA transcripts. First-round RT-PCR of the TCR CDR3 relied on the HTBI primer set. MiXCR, run by TCRdb on the multiplex PCR reads, gives a single entry per CDR3 protein. This sample has under 600,000 distinct CDR3 sequences; about a sixth occur once, and the top ten carry less than 3.5%. Germline V gene lookup returns CDR1 KGHSH and CDR2 LQKENI. Trimming removed 6 bases from V and 9 bases from J; junction bases left unmatched: 7. This CDR3 comprises 14 residues.

Sequencing was performed on blood. The chain employs TRBV18 and TRBJ2-1; 11 nucleotides align to TRBD2. The receptor's source is a middle-aged woman with Graves' ophthalmopathy. Here the CDR3 reads CASSLTSGEGEQFF. DNA of the CDR3: TGTGCCAGCTCGTTGACTAGCGGGGAAGGTGAGCAGTTCTTC.